Shown below are 13 T cell receptor beta chains from a single sample sequenced in a study of CD8+ T cells in alopecia areata (dated by TCRdb to 2017 to 2018). Receptor amplification or capture employed the immunoSEQ multiplex PCR assay. For TCR sequencing, RNA was extracted from every sample and reverse transcribed into cDNA to serve as template. TCRdb obtained this table from immuneACCESS and retained in-frame rearrangements with V and J assigned. These tables miss some clones; where compared with another copy, unresolved V genes account for less than half of the shortfall, and the remainder is unexplained. This sample holds 150,000 to 200,000 clones; 55% were observed only once. The ten largest clones represent about 4.3% of the sample. Sequencing was carried out using CD4+ T cells sorted from blood. Receptors originate from a human donor in good health.

V is TRBV5-1 and J is TRBJ2-3; the match to TRBD2 covers 12 bases. Germline V gene sequence: CDR1 SGHRS, CDR2 YFSETQ. CDR3 length equals 15 residues. The junction had 4 bases not matched to a gene; V was cut back by 5 bases and J by 3 bases. CDR3 DNA: TGCGCCAGCAGAAGACTAGCGGGAGAGACAGATACGCAGTATTTT. Amino acid sequence: CASRRLAGETDTQYF.

This clone is a singleton in its sample. The rearrangement uses TRBV29-1 and TRBJ1-3; D is undetermined. Looked up from germline, CDR1 is SQVTM and CDR2 is ANQGSEA. The CDR3 has 12 amino acids. V was pared by 2 bases and J by 4 bases, with 6 bases between. CDR3 sequence reads: CSVELLGNTIYF. The CDR3 DNA follows: TGCAGCGTTGAACTTTTGGGAAACACCATATATTTT.

V and J are TRBV10-2 and TRBJ1-2; no clear D gene. The CDR3 runs to 14 residues. CDR1 is WSHSY and CDR2 is SAAADI in the germline V gene. With 6 bases removed from V and 7 bases from J, the gap between germline ends came to 18 bases. CDR3 sequence: CASRRSSRLGGYTF. CDR3 coding DNA: TGCGCCAGCAGAAGGAGCAGTCGATTGGGTGGCTACACCTTC.

This chain connects TRBV4-1 to TRBJ2-7; D is perhaps TRBD1 or TRBD2 (7 bases each). Germline V CDR1 and CDR2: MGHRA, YSYEKL. The CDR3 loop spans 14 amino acids. V was cut by 1 base and J by 2 bases, with 9 bases left in between. The CDR3: CASSQAGGAYEQYF. The CDR3 DNA reads as TGCGCCAGCAGCCAAGCAGGGGGGGCCTACGAGCAGTACTTC.

This chain links TRBV11-2 with TRBJ2-7; D possibly corresponds to TRBD2 (5 bases). Germline-derived CDR1 and CDR2 are SGHAT and FQNNGV. CDR3 length: 11 residues. The V and J ends lost 5 bases and 7 bases respectively, with 9 bases between them. This CDR3 is CASSRGLEQYF. The CDR3, as DNA: TGTGCCAGCAGCCGAGGGCTGGAGCAGTACTTC.

This chain uses TRBV6-5 with TRBJ2-7, with TRBD1 matching 9 bases. This CDR3 region has 14 residues. With V trimmed by 4 bases and J by 5 bases, 6 bases remained unmatched. Per germline, CDR1 MNHEY and CDR2 SVGAGI. The CDR3 nucleotides are TGTGCCAGCAGTTCATCCGGGACAGGGCACGAGCAGTACTTC. The encoded protein is CASSSSGTGHEQYF.

The CDR3 coding sequence is TGCGCCAGCAGCCAAGTTTATCAGGGTACAGGCTCCTACGAGCAGTACTTC. It specifies CASSQVYQGTGSYEQYF. The chain has TRBV4-1 and TRBJ2-7; maybe TRBD1 (5 bases). Trimming stripped 1 base from V and 0 bases from J, with 16 bases between. Germline CDR1 MGHRA, CDR2 YSYEKL. CDR3 length equals 17 residues.

The gene calls are TRBV7-3 and TRBJ2-1; 7 bases match TRBD2. CDR1 and CDR2 from the germline V gene are SGHTA and FQGTGA. Trimming at V came to 1 base and at J to 3 bases, leaving 3 bases not matched to a gene. This CDR3 spans 15 amino acids. The CDR3 DNA reads as TGTGCCAGCAGCTTAAGCGGGAGCCTCTACAATGAGCAGTTCTTC. As protein: CASSLSGSLYNEQFF.

This clone was seen once. The chain joins TRBV25-1 to TRBJ2-1; 10 positions match TRBD1. V gave up 5 bases and J gave up 11 bases; unmatched junction bases: 3. The CDR3 runs to 12 residues. Germline CDR1 is MGHDK and CDR2 is SYGVNS. The CDR3 DNA reads TGTGCCAGCAGTACGGGACAGGGGAAGCAGTTCTTC. Amino acids: CASSTGQGKQFF.

This clone was picked up a small number of times. This rearrangement joins TRBV28 to TRBJ1-4; D uncertain. The CDR3 extends over 10 amino acids. The germline V gene encodes CDR1 MDHEN and CDR2 SYDVKM. V was clipped by 9 bases and J by 8 bases, with 7 bases between them. As DNA, the CDR3 is TGTGCCAGTGTAGGGGAAAAACTGTTTTTT. This codes for CASVGEKLFF. The variable domain in full, completed from reference TRBV28 and TRBJ1-4, reads DVKVTQSSRYLVKRTGEKVFLECVQDMDHENMFWYRQDPGLGLRLIYFSYDVKMKEKGDIPEGYSVSREKKERFSLILESASTNQTSMYLCASVGEKLFFGSGTQLSVL.

This chain links TRBV4-1 with TRBJ2-7; 8 nucleotides match TRBD1. Germline V CDR1 and CDR2: MGHRA, YSYEKL. V lost 4 bases to trimming and J lost 5 bases; unmatched junction nucleotides: 4. This CDR3 is 13 amino acids long. CDR3 region: CASSRQTGDEQYF. The CDR3 region has the DNA TGCGCCAGCAGCCGACAGACAGGGGACGAGCAGTACTTC.

This sequence joins TRBV30 and TRBJ1-4; D uncertain. Germline loops: CDR1 GTSNPN, CDR2 SVGIG (reference sequence). Trimming pared 3 bases from V and 4 bases from J, leaving 12 bases between. The CDR3 is 14 amino acids. CDR3 sequence reads: CAWSKWQDNEKLFF. CDR3 nucleotides: TGTGCCTGGAGCAAGTGGCAAGATAATGAAAAACTGTTTTTT.

The gene calls are TRBV7-9 and TRBJ2-7; the D is unclear. Deletions cut 2 bases from V and 3 bases from J, with 8 bases between. The CDR3 spans 13 residues. The germline CDR1 and CDR2 sequences are SEHNR and FQNEAQ (reference sequence). CDR3 DNA: TGTGCCAGCAGCTTACGTCTCAGCTACGAGCAGTACTTC. Translated: CASSLRLSYEQYF.